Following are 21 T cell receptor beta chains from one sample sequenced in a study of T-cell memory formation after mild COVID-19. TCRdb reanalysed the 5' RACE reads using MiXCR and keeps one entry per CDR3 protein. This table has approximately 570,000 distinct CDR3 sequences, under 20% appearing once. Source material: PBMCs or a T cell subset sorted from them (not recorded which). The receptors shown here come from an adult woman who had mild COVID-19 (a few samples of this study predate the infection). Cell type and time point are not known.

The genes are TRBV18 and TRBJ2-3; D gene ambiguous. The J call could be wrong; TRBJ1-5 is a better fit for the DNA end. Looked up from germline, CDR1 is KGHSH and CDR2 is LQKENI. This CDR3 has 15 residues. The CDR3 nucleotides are TGTGCCAGCTCACCTGAGGCGGGGAGCACAGATACGCAGCATTTT. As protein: CASSPEAGSTDTQHF.

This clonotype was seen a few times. The CDR3 DNA is TGTGCCAGTATGAGGGGCCGGGGGAACACTGAAGCTTTCTTT. Protein sequence: CASMRGRGNTEAFF. The chain uses TRBV19 and TRBJ1-1, with a weak D call TRBD1 (5 bases). Trimming pared 7 bases from V and 1 base from J, leaving 13 bases between. Germline assignment: CDR1 LNHDA and CDR2 SQIVND (reference sequence). The CDR3 consists of 14 residues.

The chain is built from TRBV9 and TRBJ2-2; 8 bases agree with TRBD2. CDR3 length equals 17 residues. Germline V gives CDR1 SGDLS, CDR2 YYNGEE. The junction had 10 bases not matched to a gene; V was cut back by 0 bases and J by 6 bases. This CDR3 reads CASSVDPSGPASGELFF. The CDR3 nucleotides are TGTGCCAGCAGCGTAGATCCTAGCGGGCCAGCATCCGGGGAGCTGTTTTTT.

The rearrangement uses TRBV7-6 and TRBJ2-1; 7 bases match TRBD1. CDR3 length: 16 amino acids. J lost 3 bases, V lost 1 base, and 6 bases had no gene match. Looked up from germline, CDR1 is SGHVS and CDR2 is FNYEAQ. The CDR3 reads CASSLEGAGDYNEQFF. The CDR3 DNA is TGTGCCAGCAGCTTAGAGGGGGCGGGCGACTACAATGAGCAGTTCTTC.

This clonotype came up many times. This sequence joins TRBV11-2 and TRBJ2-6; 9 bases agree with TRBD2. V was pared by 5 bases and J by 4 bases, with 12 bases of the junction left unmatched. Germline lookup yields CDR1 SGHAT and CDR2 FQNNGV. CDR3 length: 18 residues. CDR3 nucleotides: TGTGCCAGCAGCCTACTAGCGGGTTCTGTCACGGGGGCCAACGTCCTGACTTTC. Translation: CASSLLAGSVTGANVLTF.

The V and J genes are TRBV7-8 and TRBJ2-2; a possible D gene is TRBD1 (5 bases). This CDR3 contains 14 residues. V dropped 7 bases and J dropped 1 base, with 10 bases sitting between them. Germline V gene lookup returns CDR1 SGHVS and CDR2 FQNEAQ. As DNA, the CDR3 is TGTGCCAGCATCATACAGGAGAACACCGGGGAGCTGTTTTTT. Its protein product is CASIIQENTGELFF.

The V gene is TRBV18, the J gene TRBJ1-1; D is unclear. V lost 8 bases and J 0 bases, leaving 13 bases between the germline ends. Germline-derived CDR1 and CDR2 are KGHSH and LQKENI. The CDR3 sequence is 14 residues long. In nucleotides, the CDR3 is TGTGCCAGCCAATCAAAGATTATGAACACTGAAGCTTTCTTT. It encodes CASQSKIMNTEAFF. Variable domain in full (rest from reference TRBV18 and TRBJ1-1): NAGVMQNPRHLVRRRGQEARLRCSPMKGHSHVYWYRQLPEEGLKFMVYLQKENIIDESGMPKERFSAEFPKEGPSILRIQQVVRGDSAAYFCASQSKIMNTEAFFGQGTRLTVV.

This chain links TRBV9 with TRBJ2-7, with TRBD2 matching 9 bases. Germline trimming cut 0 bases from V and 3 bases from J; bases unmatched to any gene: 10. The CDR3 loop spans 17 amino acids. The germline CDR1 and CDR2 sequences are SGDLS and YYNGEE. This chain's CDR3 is CASSVGGGGALDYEQYF. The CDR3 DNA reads TGTGCCAGCAGCGTAGGAGGCGGGGGGGCCCTAGACTACGAGCAGTACTTC.

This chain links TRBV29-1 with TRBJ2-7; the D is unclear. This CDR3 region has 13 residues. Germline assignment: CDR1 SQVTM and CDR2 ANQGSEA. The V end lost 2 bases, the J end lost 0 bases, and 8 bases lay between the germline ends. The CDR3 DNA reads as TGCAGCGTTGAAACCCAGGTCTCCTACGAGCAGTACTTC. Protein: CSVETQVSYEQYF.

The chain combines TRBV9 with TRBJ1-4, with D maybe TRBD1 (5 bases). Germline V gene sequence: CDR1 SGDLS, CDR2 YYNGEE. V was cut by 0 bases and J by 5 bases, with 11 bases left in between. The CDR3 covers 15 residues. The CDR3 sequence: CASSVGSGKNEKLFF. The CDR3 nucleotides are TGTGCCAGCAGCGTAGGTTCAGGGAAAAATGAAAAACTGTTTTTT.

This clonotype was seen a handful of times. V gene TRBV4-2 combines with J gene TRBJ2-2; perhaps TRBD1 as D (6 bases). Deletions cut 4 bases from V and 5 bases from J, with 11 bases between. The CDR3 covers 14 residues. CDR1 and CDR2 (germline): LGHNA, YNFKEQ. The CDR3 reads CASSRGTSTGELFF. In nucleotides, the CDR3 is TGTGCCAGCAGCCGGGGGACATCTACCGGGGAGCTGTTTTTT.

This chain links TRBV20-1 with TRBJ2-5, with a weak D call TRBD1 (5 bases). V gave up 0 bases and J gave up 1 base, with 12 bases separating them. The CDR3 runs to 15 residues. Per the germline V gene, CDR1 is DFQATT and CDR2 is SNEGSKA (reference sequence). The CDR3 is CSARDRRAGQETQYF. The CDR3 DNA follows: TGCAGTGCTAGAGATCGCAGGGCCGGCCAAGAGACCCAGTACTTC.

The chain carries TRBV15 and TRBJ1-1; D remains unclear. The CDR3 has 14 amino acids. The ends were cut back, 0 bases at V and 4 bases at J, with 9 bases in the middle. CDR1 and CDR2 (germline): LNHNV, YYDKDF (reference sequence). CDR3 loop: CATSREGSVTEAFF. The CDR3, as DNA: TGTGCCACCAGCAGAGAGGGGTCGGTCACTGAAGCTTTCTTT. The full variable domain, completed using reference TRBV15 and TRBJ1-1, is DAMVIQNPRYQVTQFGKPVTLSCSQTLNHNVMYWYQQKSSQAPKLLFHYYDKDFNNEADTPDNFQSRRPNTSFCFLDIRSPGLGDTAMYLCATSREGSVTEAFFGQGTRLTVV.

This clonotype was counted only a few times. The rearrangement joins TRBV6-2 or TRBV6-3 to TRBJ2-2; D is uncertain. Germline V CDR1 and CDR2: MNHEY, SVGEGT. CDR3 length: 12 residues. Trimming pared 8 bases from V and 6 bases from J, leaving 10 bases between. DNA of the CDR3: TGTGCCAGCTCTCGTCGGCCCGGGGAGCTGTTTTTT. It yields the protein CASSRRPGELFF.

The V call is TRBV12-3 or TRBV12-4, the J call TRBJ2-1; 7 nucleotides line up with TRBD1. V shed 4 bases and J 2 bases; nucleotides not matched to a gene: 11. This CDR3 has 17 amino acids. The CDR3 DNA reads TGTGCCAGCAGTTCCTTGACAGGGTTCATTACCTACAATGAGCAGTTCTTC. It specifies CASSSLTGFITYNEQFF.

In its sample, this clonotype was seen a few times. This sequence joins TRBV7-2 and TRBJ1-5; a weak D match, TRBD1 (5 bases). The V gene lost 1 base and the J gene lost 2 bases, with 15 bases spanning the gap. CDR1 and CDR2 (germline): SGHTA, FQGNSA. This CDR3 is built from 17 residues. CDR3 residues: CASSLVGTGGGNQPQHF. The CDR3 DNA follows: TGTGCCAGCAGCTTAGTCGGGACGGGAGGAGGCAATCAGCCCCAGCATTTT.

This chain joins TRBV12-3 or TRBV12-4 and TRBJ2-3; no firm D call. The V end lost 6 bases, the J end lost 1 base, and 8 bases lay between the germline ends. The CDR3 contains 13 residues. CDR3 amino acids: CASRLDRTDTQYF. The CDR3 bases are TGTGCCAGCAGGCTTGACCGCACAGATACGCAGTATTTT.

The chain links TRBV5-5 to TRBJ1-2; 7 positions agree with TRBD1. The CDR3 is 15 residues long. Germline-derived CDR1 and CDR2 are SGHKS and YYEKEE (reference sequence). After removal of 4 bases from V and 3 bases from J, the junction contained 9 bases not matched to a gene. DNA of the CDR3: TGTGCCAGCAGCATGACAGGGCTTCACTACTATGGCTACACCTTC. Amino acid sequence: CASSMTGLHYYGYTF.

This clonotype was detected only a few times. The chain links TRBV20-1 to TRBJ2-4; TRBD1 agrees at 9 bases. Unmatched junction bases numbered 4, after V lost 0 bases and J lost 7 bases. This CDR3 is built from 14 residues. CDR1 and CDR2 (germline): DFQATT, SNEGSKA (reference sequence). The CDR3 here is CSARDLQGANIQYF. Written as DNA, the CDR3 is TGCAGTGCTAGAGATTTACAGGGGGCGAACATTCAGTACTTC.

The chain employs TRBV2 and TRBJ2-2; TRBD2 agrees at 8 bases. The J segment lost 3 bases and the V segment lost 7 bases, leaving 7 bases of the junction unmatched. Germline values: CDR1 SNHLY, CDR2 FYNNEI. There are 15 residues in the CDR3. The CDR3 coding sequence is TGTGCCAGCAAATCCCTAGCGGGTTACACCGGGGAGCTGTTTTTT. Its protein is CASKSLAGYTGELFF. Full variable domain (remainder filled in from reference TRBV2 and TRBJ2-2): EPEVTQTPSHQVTQMGQEVILRCVPISNHLYFYWYRQILGQKVEFLVSFYNNEISEKSEIFDDQFSVERPDGSNFTLKIRSTKLEDSAMYFCASKSLAGYTGELFFGEGSRLTVL.

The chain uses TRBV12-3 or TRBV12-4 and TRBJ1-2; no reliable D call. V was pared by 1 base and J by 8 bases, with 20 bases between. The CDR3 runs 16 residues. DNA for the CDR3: TGTGCCAGCAGTTTAGTTCCCCAGCCCTACCTAGGAGGCTACACCTTC. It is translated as CASSLVPQPYLGGYTF.